This T cell receptor (beta chain) is from a study of Ad26.COV2.S vaccination and SARS-CoV-2 variants. Study-wide background: Trial arm assignment for the donor was COV1001 Ad26.COV2.S.

Described treatment: roughly 19 received Ad26.COV2.S at low or high dose, single or two shots; 5 received placebo; per-sample allocation not given. Sampling was done on day 63 after the first vaccine or placebo injection. Assay: immunoSEQ multiplex PCR; the TCRdb copy retains only in-frame clones and omits some. The data contain about 350,000 clones, 80% to 90% of them singletons. This clone was observed a single time. Germline loops: CDR1 LNHDA, CDR2 SQIVND (reference sequence). V was pared by 3 bases and J by 3 bases, with 8 bases between. This CDR3 comprises 14 residues. The starting material was peripheral blood, obtained in a trial of Ad26.COV2.S vaccine versus placebo. The J gene is TRBJ2-2, the V gene TRBV19; D call uncertain. This receptor was obtained from a person aged 18 to 59 who received the Ad26.COV2.S COVID-19 vaccine or a placebo. This chain's CDR3 is CASSIRPDTGELFF. The CDR3, as DNA: TGTGCCAGTAGTATCCGGCCCGACACCGGGGAGCTGTTTTTT.